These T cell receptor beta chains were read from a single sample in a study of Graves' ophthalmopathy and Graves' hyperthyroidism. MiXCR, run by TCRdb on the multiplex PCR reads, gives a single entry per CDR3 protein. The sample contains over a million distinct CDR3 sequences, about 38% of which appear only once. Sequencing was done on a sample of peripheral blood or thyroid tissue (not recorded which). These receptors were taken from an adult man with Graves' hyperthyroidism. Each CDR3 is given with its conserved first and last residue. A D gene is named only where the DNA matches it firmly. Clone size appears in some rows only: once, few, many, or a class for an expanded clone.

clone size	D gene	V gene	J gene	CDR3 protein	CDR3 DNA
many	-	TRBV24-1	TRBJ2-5	CATSDSETQYF	TGTGCCACCAGTGACTCTGAGACCCAGTACTTC
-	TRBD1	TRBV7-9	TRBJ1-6	CASSSSGGTGASPLHF	TGTGCCAGCAGCTCCTCGGGCGGGACAGGGGCCTCACCCCTCCACTTT
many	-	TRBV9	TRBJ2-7	CASSVDSSYEQYF	TGTGCCAGCAGCGTAGACTCATCCTACGAGCAGTACTTC
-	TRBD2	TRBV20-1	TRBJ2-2	CSATGGPFSGELFF	TGCAGTGCCACGGGAGGGCCATTCTCCGGGGAGCTGTTTTTT
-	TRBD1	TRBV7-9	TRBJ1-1	CASSPRTGNPPQGGAFF	TGTGCCAGCAGCCCACGGACAGGGAATCCACCCCAAGGTGGAGCTTTCTTT
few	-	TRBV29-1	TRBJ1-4	CSLLGGWDEKLFF	TGCAGCTTGTTGGGCGGCTGGGATGAAAAACTGTTTTTT
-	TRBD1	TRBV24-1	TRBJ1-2	CATSDPSSGGRTGSYGYTF	TGTGCCACCAGTGACCCCTCCAGCGGGGGGCGGACAGGGAGCTATGGCTACACCTTC
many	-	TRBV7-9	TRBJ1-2	CASSLAPYGYTF	TGTGCCAGCAGCTTAGCGCCGTATGGCTACACCTTC
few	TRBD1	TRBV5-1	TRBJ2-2	CASSPGQGVPGELFF	TGCGCCAGCAGCCCGGGACAGGGGGTCCCCGGGGAGCTGTTTTTT
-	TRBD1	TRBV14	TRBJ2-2	CASSQALPGGAAGELFF	TGTGCCAGCAGCCAAGCTTTGCCAGGGGGCGCCGCCGGGGAGCTGTTTTTT
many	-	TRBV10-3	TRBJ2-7	CAISESSGDYSEQYF	TGTGCCATCAGTGAGTCGTCAGGGGACTATAGCGAGCAGTACTTC
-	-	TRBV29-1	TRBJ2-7	CSVVVAGTSYEQYF	TGCAGCGTTGTGGTGGCGGGGACTTCGTACGAGCAGTACTTC
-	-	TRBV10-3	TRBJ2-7	CASSYSYSVNGEQYF	TGTGCCAGCAGTTACTCGTACTCGGTTAACGGCGAGCAGTACTTC
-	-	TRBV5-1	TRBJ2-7	CASSAGSLGYEHYF	TGCGCCAGCAGCGCAGGAAGTTTGGGCTACGAGCACTACTTC
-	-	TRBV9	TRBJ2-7	CASSHKGYDRSSGAYEQYF	TGTGCCAGCAGCCATAAAGGATACGACCGATCCTCTGGAGCCTACGAGCAGTACTTC
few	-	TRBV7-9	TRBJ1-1	CASSSLIQGLGTEAFF	TGTGCCAGCAGCTCGTTAATTCAAGGATTAGGCACTGAAGCTTTCTTT
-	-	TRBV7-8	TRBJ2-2	CASTHPGLNTGELFF	TGTGCCAGCACCCACCCGGGACTGAACACCGGGGAGCTGTTTTTT
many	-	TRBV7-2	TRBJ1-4	CASSLSRVDEKLFF	TGTGCCAGCAGCTTATCCAGGGTCGACGAAAAACTGTTTTTT
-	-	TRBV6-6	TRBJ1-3	CASSYVSGRISGNTIYF	TGTGCCAGCAGTTACGTATCGGGAAGAATCTCTGGAAACACCATATATTTT
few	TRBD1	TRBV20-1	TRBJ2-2	CSARLGQGTPGELFF	TGCAGTGCTAGGCTGGGACAGGGAACCCCCGGGGAGCTGTTTTTT
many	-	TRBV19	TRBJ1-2	CASYPGHRPFYGYTF	TGTGCCAGTTACCCGGGCCACCGACCGTTCTATGGCTACACCTTC
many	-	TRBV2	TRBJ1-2	CASSIGFDYGYTF	TGTGCCAGCAGTATAGGGTTTGACTATGGCTACACCTTC
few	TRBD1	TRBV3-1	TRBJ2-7	CASSQGQGGAYEQYF	TGTGCCAGCAGCCAAGGACAGGGGGGTGCCTACGAGCAGTACTTC
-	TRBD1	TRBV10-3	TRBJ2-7	CAISDPTGQGVTYEQYF	TGTGCCATCAGTGATCCCACGGGACAGGGGGTTACCTACGAGCAGTACTTC
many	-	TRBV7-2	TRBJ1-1	CASSLDGRVNTEAFF	TGCGCCAGCAGCTTGGATGGACGAGTGAACACTGAAGCTTTCTTT
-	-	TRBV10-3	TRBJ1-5	CAIRAGNQPQHF	TGTGCCATCCGGGCCGGCAATCAGCCCCAGCATTTT
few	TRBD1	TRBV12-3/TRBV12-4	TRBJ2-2	CASSFRGRTGELFF	TGTGCCAGCAGTTTCAGGGGGCGGACCGGGGAGCTGTTTTTT
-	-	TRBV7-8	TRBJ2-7	CASSSPDYDSYEQYF	TGTGCCAGCAGCTCCCCGGACTACGACTCCTACGAGCAGTACTTC
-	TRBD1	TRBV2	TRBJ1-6	CASSEGTGETPLHF	TGTGCCAGCAGTGAGGGGACAGGCGAAACACCCCTCCACTTT
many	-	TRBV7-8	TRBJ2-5	CASSLGQLGETQYF	TGTGCCAGCAGCTTAGGTCAGCTGGGGGAGACCCAGTACTTC
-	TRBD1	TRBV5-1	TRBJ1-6	CASSSGQGARSYNSPLHF	TGCGCCAGCAGCTCGGGACAGGGGGCTAGGTCCTATAATTCACCCCTCCACTTT
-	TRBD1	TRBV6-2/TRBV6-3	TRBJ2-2	CASSYRRQGHTGELFF	TGTGCCAGCAGTTACCGTAGACAGGGACACACCGGGGAGCTGTTTTTT
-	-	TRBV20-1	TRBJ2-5	CSAAQTVLETQYF	TGCAGTGCTGCTCAGACCGTACTAGAGACCCAGTACTTC
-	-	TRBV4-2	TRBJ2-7	CASSQEDSEQYF	TGTGCCAGCAGCCAAGAGGACTCCGAGCAGTACTTC
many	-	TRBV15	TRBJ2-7	CATSHTYEQYF	TGTGCCACCAGCCACACCTACGAGCAGTACTTC
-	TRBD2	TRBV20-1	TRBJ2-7	CSASTRSGGFEQYF	TGCAGTGCTAGTACCCGTAGCGGGGGGTTCGAGCAGTACTTC
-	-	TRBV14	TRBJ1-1	CAAPYEGRTEAFF	TGTGCCGCCCCGTACGAGGGGCGCACTGAAGCTTTCTTT
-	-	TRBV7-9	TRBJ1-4	CASQRGLNEKLFF	TGTGCCAGCCAACGGGGGTTAAACGAAAAACTGTTTTTT
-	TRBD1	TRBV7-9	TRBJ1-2	CASTPGQGTGGYTF	TGTGCCAGCACCCCGGGACAGGGGACGGGTGGCTACACCTTC
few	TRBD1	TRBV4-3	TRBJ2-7	CASSQVDRVGYEQYF	TGCGCCAGCAGCCAAGTGGACAGGGTGGGGTACGAGCAGTACTTC
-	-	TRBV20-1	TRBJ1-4	CSAPRAGKLFF	TGCAGTGCTCCCCGAGCGGGAAAACTGTTTTTT
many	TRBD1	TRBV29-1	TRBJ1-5	CSVAMDRGDQPQHF	TGCAGCGTCGCGATGGACAGGGGCGATCAGCCCCAGCATTTT
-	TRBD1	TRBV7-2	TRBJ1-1	CASRSGQGSEAFF	TGTGCCAGCAGGTCGGGACAGGGCTCTGAAGCTTTCTTT
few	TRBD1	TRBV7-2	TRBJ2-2	CASSYAGTGMILRELFF	TGTGCCAGCAGCTACGCCGGGACAGGGATGATTCTACGGGAGCTGTTTTTT
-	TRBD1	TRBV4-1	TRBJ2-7	CASSFGTGREQYF	TGCGCCAGCAGCTTCGGGACAGGTCGCGAGCAGTACTTC
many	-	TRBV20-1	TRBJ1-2	CSASYTDYGYTF	TGCAGTGCTAGCTACACCGACTATGGCTACACCTTC
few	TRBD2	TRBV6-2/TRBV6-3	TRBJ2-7	CASSIAGGNEQYF	TGTGCCAGCAGTATAGCGGGAGGGAACGAGCAGTACTTC
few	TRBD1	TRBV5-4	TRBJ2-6	CASSPKGQQDRSGANVLTF	TGTGCCAGCAGCCCCAAGGGACAGCAAGACCGCTCTGGGGCCAACGTCCTGACTTTC
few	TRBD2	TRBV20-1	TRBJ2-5	CSATSIQTSGMEAQYF	TGCAGTGCCACTTCCATCCAGACTAGCGGGATGGAGGCCCAGTACTTC
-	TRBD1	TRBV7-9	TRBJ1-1	CASRYGTGKAFF	TGTGCCAGCCGATATGGGACAGGGAAAGCTTTCTTT
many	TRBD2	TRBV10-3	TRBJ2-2	CAITRHRTSGAGELFF	TGTGCCATCACAAGACATCGGACTAGCGGCGCCGGGGAGCTGTTTTTT
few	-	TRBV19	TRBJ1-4	CASSEGVDEKLFF	TGTGCCAGTAGCGAGGGCGTGGATGAAAAACTGTTTTTT
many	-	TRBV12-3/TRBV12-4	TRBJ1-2	CASSFGIPYGYTF	TGTGCCAGCAGTTTCGGGATTCCCTATGGCTACACCTTC